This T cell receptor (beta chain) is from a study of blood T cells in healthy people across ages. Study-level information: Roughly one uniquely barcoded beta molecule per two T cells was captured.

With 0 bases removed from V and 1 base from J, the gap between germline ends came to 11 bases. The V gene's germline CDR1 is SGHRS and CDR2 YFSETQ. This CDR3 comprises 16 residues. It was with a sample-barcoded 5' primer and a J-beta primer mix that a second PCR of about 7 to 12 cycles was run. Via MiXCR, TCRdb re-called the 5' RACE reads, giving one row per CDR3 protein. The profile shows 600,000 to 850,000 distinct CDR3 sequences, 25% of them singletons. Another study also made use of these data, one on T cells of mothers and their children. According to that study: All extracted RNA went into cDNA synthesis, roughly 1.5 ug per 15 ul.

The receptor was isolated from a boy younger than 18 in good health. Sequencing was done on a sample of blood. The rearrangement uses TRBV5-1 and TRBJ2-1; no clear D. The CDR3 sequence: CASSLDWGKSYNEQFF. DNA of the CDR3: TGCGCCAGCAGCTTGGATTGGGGAAAATCCTACAATGAGCAGTTCTTC.